Below, 23 T cell receptor beta chains from the same sample are listed, as sequenced in a study of response to subunit inactivated influenza vaccine. TCRdb re-derived calls from the RT-PCR reads in MiXCR, one entry per CDR3 protein. The sample lists about 780,000 distinct CDR3 sequences; around 18% were seen once. Sequencing was performed on PBMCs from blood, taken more than 4 days after vaccination. These receptors came from a middle-aged man who received an inactivated influenza vaccine.

In its sample, this clonotype was seen a few times. The chain joins TRBV5-6 to TRBJ1-5; a weak D match, TRBD1 (6 bases). The CDR3 has 16 amino acids. Trimming stripped 6 bases from V and 0 bases from J, with 16 bases between. Germline lookup yields CDR1 SGHDT and CDR2 YYEEEE. Here the CDR3 DNA reads TGTGCCAGCAAGGGGGGCGGACCCAATAGCAATCAGCCCCAGCATTTT. Protein sequence: CASKGGGPNSNQPQHF.

This clonotype appeared a few times. The chain couples TRBV7-9 to TRBJ2-1; TRBD2 might be the D (6 bases). The CDR3 is made up of 15 amino acids. The germline V gene encodes CDR1 SEHNR and CDR2 FQNEAQ (reference sequence). Trimming took off 7 bases at V and 0 bases at J, with 13 bases between the two ends. CDR3 in DNA: TGTGCCAGCACGGAGGGCTCTAGCTCCTACAATGAGCAGTTCTTC. Translation gives CASTEGSSSYNEQFF.

The gene calls are TRBV10-3 and TRBJ1-2; 9 nucleotides match TRBD1. CDR3 size: 14 residues. Losses at the gene ends were 3 bases for V and 4 bases for J; bases not matched to a gene: 3. In germline, CDR1 is ENHRY, CDR2 SYGVKD. CDR3 protein: CAISEQGAAYGYTF. CDR3 DNA sequence: TGTGCCATCAGTGAACAGGGGGCTGCCTATGGCTACACCTTC.

This clonotype was detected ten times or more. The chain has TRBV7-2 and TRBJ2-3; D not certain. V was clipped by 5 bases and J by 9 bases, with 12 bases between them. This CDR3 is 12 amino acids long. Germline values: CDR1 SGHTA, CDR2 FQGNSA. CDR3 protein: CASSPERVTQYF. Written as DNA, the CDR3 is TGTGCCAGCAGCCCGGAGCGAGTGACGCAGTATTTT. Based on the CDR3 plus reference TRBV7-2 and TRBJ2-3, the full variable domain is GAGVSQSPSNKVTEKGKDVELRCDPISGHTALYWYRQSLGQGLEFLIYFQGNSAPDKSGLPSDRFSAERTGGSVSTLTIQRTQQEDSAVYLCASSPERVTQYFGPGTRLTVL.

This clonotype was found a few times. This chain uses TRBV20-1 with TRBJ2-1, with 9 bases that match TRBD2. This CDR3 spans 16 amino acids. V lost 0 bases to trimming and J lost 3 bases; unmatched junction nucleotides: 6. Germline V CDR1 and CDR2: DFQATT, SNEGSKA (reference sequence). The CDR3 sequence is CSARDRVAGVYNEQFF. The CDR3 coding sequence is TGCAGTGCTAGAGATCGAGTAGCGGGAGTCTACAATGAGCAGTTCTTC.

This clonotype has only a few counts. The chain combines TRBV4-1 with TRBJ1-5, with TRBD1 identical over 7 bases. The junction had 5 bases not matched to a gene; V was cut back by 1 base and J by 5 bases. The CDR3 contains 15 residues. In germline, CDR1 is MGHRA, CDR2 YSYEKL. The CDR3 bases are TGCGCCAGCAGCCAAGGTGCAGGGGGGCATCAGCCCCAGCATTTT. Protein: CASSQGAGGHQPQHF.

V usage is TRBV5-1 and J usage is TRBJ2-4; D is perhaps TRBD1 (5 bases). With 0 bases removed from V and 1 base from J, the gap between germline ends came to 20 bases. The CDR3 loop spans 19 amino acids. CDR1 and CDR2 (germline): SGHRS, YFSETQ. DNA for the CDR3: TGCGCCAGCAGCTTGGTCTCCCGACGTCAGGGCGATGCCAAAAACATTCAGTACTTC. Its protein is CASSLVSRRQGDAKNIQYF.

The sample holds a few counts of this clonotype. The gene calls are TRBV6-1 and TRBJ2-3; 8 bases are a match to TRBD1. Trimming removed 5 bases from V and 2 bases from J; junction bases left unmatched: 9. Per the germline V gene, CDR1 is MNHNS and CDR2 is SASEGT. The CDR3 contains 16 residues. In nucleotides, the CDR3 is TGTGCCAGCAGTCATACAGGGGGTGGCAACACAGATACGCAGTATTTT. Its translation is CASSHTGGGNTDTQYF.

The chain carries TRBV5-5 and TRBJ2-2; TRBD1 matches at 9 bases. This CDR3 contains 16 residues. Germline trimming cut 0 bases from V and 4 bases from J; bases unmatched to any gene: 4. Germline V lookup: CDR1 SGHKS, CDR2 YYEKEE (reference sequence). CDR3 nucleotide sequence: TGTGCCAGCAGCTTGGTGGGACAGGGTAGCACCGGGGAGCTGTTTTTT. It yields the protein CASSLVGQGSTGELFF. The full variable domain, in which reference TRBV5-5 and TRBJ2-2 provide the parts outside the CDR3, is DAGVTQSPTHLIKTRGQQVTLRCSPISGHKSVSWYQQVLGQGPQFIFQYYEKEERGRGNFPDRFSARQFPNYSSELNVNALLLGDSALYLCASSLVGQGSTGELFFGEGSRLTVL.

The chain recombines TRBV10-3 with TRBJ1-4; maybe TRBD1 (6 bases). The germline V gene encodes CDR1 ENHRY and CDR2 SYGVKD. The CDR3 runs to 13 residues. V was cut by 4 bases and J by 7 bases, with 10 bases left in between. CDR3: CAISAGAGEKLFF. In DNA form, the CDR3 reads TGTGCCATCAGTGCAGGGGCCGGTGAAAAACTGTTTTTT.

The chain joins TRBV7-8 to TRBJ2-7; a possible D gene is TRBD1 (5 bases). V gave up 3 bases and J gave up 6 bases, with 12 bases separating them. Germline V gives CDR1 SGHVS, CDR2 FQNEAQ. The CDR3 is made up of 13 amino acids. CDR3 loop: CASSFSRDAEQYF. The CDR3 nucleotides are TGTGCCAGCAGCTTTAGCAGGGATGCCGAGCAGTACTTC. Complete variable domain (other parts from reference TRBV7-8 and TRBJ2-7): GAGVSQSPRYKVAKRGQDVALRCDPISGHVSLFWYQQALGQGPEFLTYFQNEAQLDKSGLPSDRFFAERPEGSVSTLKIQRTQQEDSAVYLCASSFSRDAEQYFGPGTRLTVT.

This clonotype has a handful of counts. The V and J genes are TRBV7-2 and TRBJ1-1; 7 nucleotides align to TRBD1. With 5 bases clipped from V and 0 bases from J, the junction kept 6 bases outside the gene matches. This CDR3 has 15 amino acids. Germline CDR1 is SGHTA and CDR2 is FQGNSA. This chain's CDR3 is CASSRDRTLNTEAFF. The CDR3 DNA reads TGTGCCAGCAGCCGGGACAGAACTTTGAACACTGAAGCTTTCTTT.

This clonotype was observed a few times. The chain combines TRBV12-3 or TRBV12-4 with TRBJ2-7; 9 bases are shared with TRBD1. Trimming took 2 bases from V and 5 from J; bases not matched to a gene: 4. The CDR3 loop spans 14 amino acids. CDR3 in amino acids: CASSLRDRAHEQYF. CDR3 DNA sequence: TGTGCCAGCAGTTTAAGGGACAGGGCCCACGAGCAGTACTTC.

The rearrangement uses TRBV12-3 or TRBV12-4 and TRBJ1-2, with D perhaps TRBD1 (6 bases). V was clipped by 6 bases and J by 5 bases, with 16 bases between them. The CDR3 runs to 14 residues. The CDR3 loop reads CASSSGQSGYGYTF. Here the CDR3 DNA reads TGTGCCAGCAGCTCTGGACAGTCTGGTTATGGCTACACCTTC.

The V gene is TRBV19, the J gene TRBJ2-2; the D call may be TRBD1 or TRBD2 (5 bases each). Trimming left V 6 bases short and J 1 base short, with 12 bases between. The CDR3 is made up of 15 amino acids. Germline-derived CDR1 and CDR2 are LNHDA and SQIVND (reference sequence). CDR3 sequence reads: CASSGTDLNTGELFF. Here the CDR3 DNA reads TGTGCCAGTAGCGGGACGGATCTGAACACCGGGGAGCTGTTTTTT.

The chain uses TRBV4-1 and TRBJ2-7; D assignment may be TRBD1 or TRBD2 (5 bases each). V was pared by 1 base and J by 12 bases, with 19 bases between. Germline assignment: CDR1 MGHRA and CDR2 YSYEKL. The CDR3 extends over 14 amino acids. The CDR3 sequence is CASSQVSQAESGYF. CDR3 in DNA: TGCGCCAGCAGCCAAGTTTCACAGGCCGAAAGCGGGTACTTC.

Remarks on this clonotype: This may arise from a read error, as a much more abundant clone is one base away. The conserved phenylalanine or tryptophan is not found at the CDR3 terminus, so this likely reflects a read error. The chain joins TRBV28 to TRBJ2-7; TRBD2 aligns across 7 bases. The CDR3 runs 15 residues. The germline gives CDR1 MDHEN, CDR2 SYDVKM. V lost 5 bases, J lost 7 bases, and 14 bases stayed unmatched. CDR3 in DNA: TGTGCCAGCAGTCACCATCTCGACGGGGGGTATGAGCAGTACTTA. It yields the protein CASSHHLDGGYEQYL.

This clonotype was seen only a few times. The V gene is TRBV7-2, the J gene TRBJ2-7; D assignment may be TRBD1 or TRBD2 (7 bases each). The CDR3 covers 17 residues. V was shortened by 3 bases and J by 4 bases, with 22 bases between the two germline ends. CDR1 is SGHTA, CDR2 FQGNSA, per germline. CDR3 sequence: CASSFPGGGGALYEQYF. The CDR3 coding sequence is TGTGCCAGCAGCTTCCCCGGGGGAGGGGGCGCTTTGTACGAGCAGTACTTC.

The table lists this clonotype with a few counts. The rearrangement uses TRBV7-2 and TRBJ2-5, with unresolved D. V dropped 2 bases and J dropped 2 bases, with 6 bases sitting between them. Germline-derived CDR1 and CDR2 are SGHTA and FQGNSA. The CDR3 is made up of 13 amino acids. This CDR3 is CASSLMSQETQYF. The CDR3 DNA reads as TGTGCCAGCAGCTTAATGTCTCAAGAGACCCAGTACTTC.

In its sample, this clonotype was seen a few times. The rearrangement joins TRBV6-7 to TRBJ2-5; D unresolved. TRBV6-7 is designated an ORF whose function remains uncertain. Trimming pared 6 bases from V and 5 bases from J, leaving 1 base between. This CDR3 region has 9 residues. The CDR3 DNA is TGTGCCAGCAGCGAGACCCAGTACTTC. Translation gives CASSETQYF.

The sample holds many counts of this clonotype. The chain recombines TRBV12-3 or TRBV12-4 with TRBJ2-1; 12 positions match TRBD2. V dropped 3 bases and J dropped 7; count of bases not matched to a gene: 4. The CDR3 is 15 amino acids. The CDR3 loop reads CASSFEGLAGNEQFF. The CDR3 DNA follows: TGTGCCAGCAGTTTCGAGGGACTAGCGGGTAATGAGCAGTTCTTC.

In this sample, this clonotype turned up a few times. The chain has TRBV20-1 and TRBJ2-7; tentatively, D is TRBD1 (6 bases). V was clipped by 5 bases and J by 2 bases, with 31 bases between them. The CDR3 covers 19 residues. Germline CDR1 is DFQATT and CDR2 is SNEGSKA (reference sequence). CDR3 region: CSARESVLQGRLGTYEQYF. The CDR3, as DNA: TGCAGTGCTCGCGAGAGTGTCCTCCAGGGGAGATTAGGAACCTACGAGCAGTACTTC.

This clonotype was counted between two and nine times. V usage is TRBV6-4 and J usage is TRBJ1-6; 7 bases are a match to TRBD1. The V gene's germline CDR1 is MRHNA and CDR2 SNTAGT. V lost 4 bases, J lost 5 bases, and 2 bases stayed unmatched. The CDR3 totals 14 residues. CDR3 residues: CASSATGNNSPLHF. The CDR3 DNA sequence: TGTGCCAGCAGTGCGACAGGGAATAATTCACCCCTCCACTTT.